These 15 T cell receptor beta chains were all obtained from the same sample, sequenced in a study of STAT5B mutations in CD4+ large granular lymphocyte leukemia (dated by TCRdb to between 2021 and 2024). Libraries came from the immunoSEQ multiplex PCR assay. The source is immuneACCESS, and TCRdb retained only in-frame sequences with V and J called. Part of the clones is not carried over; for the studies checked, unresolved V genes explain less than half of this, and the remainder is unexplained. The sample table contains 30,000 to 35,000 clones; only one count was recorded for roughly 80% of them. Less than 4.5% of the sample goes to the ten largest clones. Sequences were obtained from CD4+ T cells from blood buffy coats. The origin of the receptors is a human donor in good health.

The chain recombines TRBV15 with TRBJ1-4; D call uncertain. The CDR3 length is 15 residues. Trimming left V 5 bases short and J 8 bases short, with 18 bases between. Germline V lookup: CDR1 LNHNV, CDR2 YYDKDF (reference sequence). Here the CDR3 reads CATSPMLRHEEKLFF. The CDR3 coding sequence is TGTGCCACCAGCCCAATGCTTCGGCACGAAGAAAAACTGTTTTTT.

The chain joins TRBV28 to TRBJ2-7, with D perhaps being TRBD1 or TRBD2 (5 bases each). There are 14 residues in the CDR3. The V end lost 3 bases, the J end lost 1 base, and 10 bases lay between the germline ends. Per germline, CDR1 MDHEN and CDR2 SYDVKM. The CDR3 DNA sequence: TGTGCCAGCAGTTTTGGGGACGGTTCCTACGAGCAGTACTTC. Encoded protein: CASSFGDGSYEQYF.

The table lists this clone with a count of one. The rearrangement uses TRBV28 and TRBJ1-2; D is ambiguous. V was shortened by 7 bases and J by 5 bases, with 14 bases between the two germline ends. The CDR3 consists of 13 residues. Germline CDR1 and CDR2: MDHEN and SYDVKM. The CDR3 DNA sequence: TGTGCCAGCACCCCATTAAATTGGTATGGCTACACCTTC. This codes for CASTPLNWYGYTF.

This clone was recorded once. The rearrangement links TRBV29-1 to TRBJ1-1; D is unresolved. Germline CDR1 is SQVTM and CDR2 is ANQGSEA. Trimming shortened V by 4 bases and J by 3 bases, and 15 bases separated the two germline ends. The CDR3 spans 14 residues. CDR3 sequence reads: CSVGRPPTDTEAFF. CDR3 nucleotides: TGCAGCGTTGGAAGGCCTCCCACCGACACTGAAGCTTTCTTT.

The DNA for the CDR3 is TGCAGTGCTAGAGTTAGGCTAACGCAGTATTTT. The encoded protein is CSARVRLTQYF. This chain connects TRBV20-1 to TRBJ2-3; D unclear. V lost 1 base, J lost 9 bases, and 8 bases lay in between. From germline, CDR1 is DFQATT and CDR2 SNEGSKA (reference sequence). The CDR3 consists of 11 residues.

This clone has only one observation. V and J are TRBV5-8 and TRBJ1-4; D might be TRBD1 (5 bases). Germline V gene sequence: CDR1 SGHTS, CDR2 YDEGEE. This CDR3 comprises 15 residues. Trimming stripped 4 bases from V and 7 bases from J, with 17 bases between. CDR3 nucleotides: TGTGCCAGCAGCCTCGGGAGGGCAAGGGGTGAAAAACTGTTTTTT. Protein product: CASSLGRARGEKLFF. Supplemented by reference TRBV5-8 and TRBJ1-4, the full variable domain reads EAGVTQSPTHLIKTRGQQATLRCSPISGHTSVYWYQQALGLGLQFLLWYDEGEERNRGNFPPRFSGRQFPNYSSELNVNALELEDSALYLCASSLGRARGEKLFFGSGTQLSVL.

The chain combines TRBV20-1 with TRBJ2-7; no definite D call. V was shortened by 2 bases and J by 4 bases, with 6 bases between the two germline ends. The CDR3 loop spans 11 amino acids. Per the germline V gene, CDR1 is DFQATT and CDR2 is SNEGSKA (reference sequence). The CDR3 is CSARTGYEQYF. CDR3 nucleotide sequence: TGCAGTGCTAGAACTGGGTACGAGCAGTACTTC.

As DNA, the CDR3 is TGTGCCAGCAGCCTAAAGGACGGGCTTAGCACAGATACGCAGTATTTT. Amino acid sequence: CASSLKDGLSTDTQYF. The chain couples TRBV7-8 to TRBJ2-3; the D is unclear. CDR1 SGHVS and CDR2 FQNEAQ come from the germline V gene. The ends were cut back, 5 bases at V and 0 bases at J, with 15 bases in the middle. The CDR3 totals 16 residues.

The V and J genes are TRBV6-1 and TRBJ2-1; maybe TRBD2 (6 bases). CDR3 length: 16 residues. Looked up from germline, CDR1 is MNHNS and CDR2 is SASEGT. Trimming stripped 4 bases from V and 3 bases from J, with 16 bases between. In DNA form, the CDR3 reads TGTGCCAGCAGTGCAGCTACCGGGACTGGCTACAATGAGCAGTTCTTC. This translates into CASSAATGTGYNEQFF.

The CDR3 bases are TGTGCCAGCAGTTCCACTAATCCGGGGAGGAGGGCTGAAGCTTTCTTT. It encodes CASSSTNPGRRAEAFF. The rearrangement uses TRBV28 and TRBJ1-1; D unresolved. Trimming left V 4 bases short and J 6 bases short, with 21 bases between. CDR1 is MDHEN, CDR2 SYDVKM, per germline. The CDR3 totals 16 residues.

V is TRBV11-2 and J is TRBJ1-5; 7 bases map to TRBD1. J gave up 6 bases and V 1 base, and 6 bases lay outside the gene matches. This CDR3 is 15 amino acids long. The V gene's germline CDR1 is SGHAT and CDR2 FQNNGV. The CDR3 nucleotides are TGTGCCAGCAGCTTAGGTAACGCAGGGGGTCAGCCCCAGCATTTT. Translation: CASSLGNAGGQPQHF. The whole variable domain, remainder taken from reference TRBV11-2 and TRBJ1-5, is EAGVAQSPRYKIIEKRQSVAFWCNPISGHATLYWYQQILGQGPKLLIQFQNNGVVDDSQLPKDRFSAERLKGVDSTLKIQPAKLEDSAVYLCASSLGNAGGQPQHFGDGTRLSIL.

The J gene is TRBJ2-6, the V gene TRBV19; 10 nucleotides align to TRBD1. This CDR3 contains 18 residues. Germline CDR1 reads LNHDA; CDR2 reads SQIVND (reference sequence). Trimming cost V 4 bases and J 0 bases; bases outside gene matches: 6. CDR3 DNA: TGTGCCAGTAGTACCTACGGACAGGGGGACTCTGGGGCCAACGTCCTGACTTTC. It translates to CASSTYGQGDSGANVLTF.

V and J are TRBV12-5 and TRBJ2-1, with a possible D match to TRBD1 (7 bases). Trimming stripped 7 bases from V and 3 bases from J, with 13 bases between. The CDR3 covers 14 residues. CDR1 is LGHNT and CDR2 is FRNRAP in the germline V gene. In DNA, the CDR3 is TGTGCTAGTGCCCCCAGGGGGGACTACAATGAGCAGTTCTTC. This gives the protein CASAPRGDYNEQFF.

This clone was detected only once. The chain employs TRBV5-1 and TRBJ2-3, with TRBD1 identical over 8 bases. The CDR3 has 18 residues. The V gene's germline CDR1 is SGHRS and CDR2 YFSETQ. The J segment lost 1 base and the V segment lost 2 bases, leaving 12 bases of the junction unmatched. CDR3 protein: CASSFGGLRGRGTDTQYF. Written as DNA, the CDR3 is TGCGCCAGCAGCTTCGGGGGTCTCAGGGGGCGCGGCACAGATACGCAGTATTTT.

The chain recombines TRBV29-1 with TRBJ1-3; D may be TRBD1 (5 bases). From germline, CDR1 is SQVTM and CDR2 ANQGSEA. V shed 3 bases and J shed 0 bases, with 9 bases lying between them. The CDR3 length is 14 residues. This CDR3 reads CSVDQGPSGNTIYF. As DNA, the CDR3 is TGCAGCGTTGATCAGGGCCCCTCTGGAAACACCATATATTTT.